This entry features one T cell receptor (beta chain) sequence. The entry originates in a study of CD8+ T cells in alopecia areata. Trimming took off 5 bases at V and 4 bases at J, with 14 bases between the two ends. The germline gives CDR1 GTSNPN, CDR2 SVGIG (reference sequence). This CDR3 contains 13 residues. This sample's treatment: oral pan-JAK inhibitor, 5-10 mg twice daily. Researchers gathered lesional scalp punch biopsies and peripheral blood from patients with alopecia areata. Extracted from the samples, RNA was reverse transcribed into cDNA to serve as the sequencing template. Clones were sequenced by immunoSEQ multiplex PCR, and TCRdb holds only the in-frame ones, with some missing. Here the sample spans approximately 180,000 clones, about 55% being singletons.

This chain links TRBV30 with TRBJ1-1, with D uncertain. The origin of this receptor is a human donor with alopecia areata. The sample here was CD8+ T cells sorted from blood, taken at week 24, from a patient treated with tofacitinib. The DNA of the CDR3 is TGTGCCTGGGTGGCCCAACCGGGCACTGAAGCTTTCTTT. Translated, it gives CAWVAQPGTEAFF.